This T cell receptor (beta chain) was sequenced during a study of blood T cell repertoires in COVID-19. Cohort 3 recovered donors had two negative PCRs, clearance, or symptom resolution. TCRdb's copy holds only in-frame clones and misses some; the assay was immunoSEQ multiplex PCR. The repertoire holds under 200,000 clones, approximately 84% seen once, with 10% to 15% in the top ten. Germline V gives CDR1 MNHNY, CDR2 SVGAGI (reference sequence). After removal of 7 bases from V and 6 bases from J, the junction contained 6 bases not matched to a gene. The length of the CDR3 is 13 residues. The source of this sequence is a man between 45 and 60 years old who had recovered from COVID-19. This sequence joins TRBV6-6 and TRBJ2-7; TRBD2 agrees at 10 bases. Sequenced material: PBMCs or T cells enriched from blood (not recorded which). CDR3 region: CASTPTSGREQYF. The CDR3 region has the DNA TGTGCCAGCACCCCGACTAGCGGGCGCGAGCAGTACTTC.